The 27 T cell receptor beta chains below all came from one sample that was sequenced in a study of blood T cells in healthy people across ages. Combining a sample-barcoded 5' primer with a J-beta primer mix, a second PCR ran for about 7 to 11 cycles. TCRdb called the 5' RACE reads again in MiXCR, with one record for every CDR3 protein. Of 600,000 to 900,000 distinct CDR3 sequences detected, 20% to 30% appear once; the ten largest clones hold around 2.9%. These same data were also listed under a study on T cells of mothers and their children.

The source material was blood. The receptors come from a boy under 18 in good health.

The CDR3 spells CSAAALIGWATQYF. The DNA for the CDR3 is TGCAGTGCCGCCGCATTGATAGGGTGGGCGACCCAGTACTTC. The chain employs TRBV20-1 and TRBJ2-5; D not resolved. Trimming took off 6 bases at V and 7 bases at J, with 21 bases between the two ends. This CDR3 is built from 14 residues. Germline V lookup: CDR1 DFQATT, CDR2 SNEGSKA (reference sequence).

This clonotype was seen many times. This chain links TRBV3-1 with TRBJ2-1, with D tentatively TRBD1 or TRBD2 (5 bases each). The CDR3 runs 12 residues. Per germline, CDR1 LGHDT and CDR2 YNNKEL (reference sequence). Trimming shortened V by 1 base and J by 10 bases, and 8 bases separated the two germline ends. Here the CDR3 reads CASSQAGREQFF. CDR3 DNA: TGTGCCAGCAGCCAAGCGGGACGAGAGCAGTTCTTC.

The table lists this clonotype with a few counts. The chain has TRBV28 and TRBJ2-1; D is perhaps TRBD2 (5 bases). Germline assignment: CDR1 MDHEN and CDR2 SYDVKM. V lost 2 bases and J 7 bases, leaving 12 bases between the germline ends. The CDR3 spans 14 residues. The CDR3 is CASSLTGIGNEQFF. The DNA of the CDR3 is TGTGCCAGCAGTTTAACCGGGATTGGAAATGAGCAGTTCTTC.

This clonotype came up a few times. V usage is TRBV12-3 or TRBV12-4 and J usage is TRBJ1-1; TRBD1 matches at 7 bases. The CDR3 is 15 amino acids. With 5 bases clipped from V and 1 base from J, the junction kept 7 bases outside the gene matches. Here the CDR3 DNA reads TGTGCCAGCAGTCCCCCAAACAGGGGGAACACTGAAGCTTTCTTT. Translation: CASSPPNRGNTEAFF.

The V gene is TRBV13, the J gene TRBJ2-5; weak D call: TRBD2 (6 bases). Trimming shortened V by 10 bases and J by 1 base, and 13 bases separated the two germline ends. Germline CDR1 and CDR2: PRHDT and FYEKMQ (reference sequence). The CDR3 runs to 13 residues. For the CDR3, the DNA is TGTGCCACACAGGAGGGCGGCCAAGAGACCCAGTACTTC. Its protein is CATQEGGQETQYF.

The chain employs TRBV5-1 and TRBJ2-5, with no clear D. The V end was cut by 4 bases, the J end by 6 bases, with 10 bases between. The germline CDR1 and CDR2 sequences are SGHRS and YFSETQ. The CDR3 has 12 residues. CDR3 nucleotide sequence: TGCGCCAGCAGCCTCTTGCGGCAGACCCAGTACTTC. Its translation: CASSLLRQTQYF.

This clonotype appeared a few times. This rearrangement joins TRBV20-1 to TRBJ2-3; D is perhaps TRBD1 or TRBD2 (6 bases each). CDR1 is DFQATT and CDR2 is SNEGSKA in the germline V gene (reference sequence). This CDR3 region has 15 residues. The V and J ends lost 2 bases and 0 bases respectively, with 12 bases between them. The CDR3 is CSARKGGTSTDTQYF. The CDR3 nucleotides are TGCAGTGCTAGAAAGGGGGGAACTAGCACAGATACGCAGTATTTT.

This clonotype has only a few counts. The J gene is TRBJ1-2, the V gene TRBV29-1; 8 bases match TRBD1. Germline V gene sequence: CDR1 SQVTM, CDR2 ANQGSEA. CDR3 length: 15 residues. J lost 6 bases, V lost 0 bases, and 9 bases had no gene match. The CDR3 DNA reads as TGCAGCGTTGAAGATCGGACAGGGTGGACCCATGGCTACACCTTC. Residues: CSVEDRTGWTHGYTF. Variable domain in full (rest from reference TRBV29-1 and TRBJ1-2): SAVISQKPSRDICQRGTSLTIQCQVDSQVTMMFWYRQQPGQSLTLIATANQGSEATYESGFVIDKFPISRPNLTFSTLTVSNMSPEDSSIYLCSVEDRTGWTHGYTFGSGTRLTVV.

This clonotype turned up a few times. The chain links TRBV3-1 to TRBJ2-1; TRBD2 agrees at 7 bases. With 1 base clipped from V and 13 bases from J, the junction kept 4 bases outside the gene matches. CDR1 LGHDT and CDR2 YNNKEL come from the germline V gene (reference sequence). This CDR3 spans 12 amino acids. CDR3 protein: CASSQGGGTQFF. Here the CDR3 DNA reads TGTGCCAGCAGCCAAGGCGGGGGTACCCAGTTCTTC.

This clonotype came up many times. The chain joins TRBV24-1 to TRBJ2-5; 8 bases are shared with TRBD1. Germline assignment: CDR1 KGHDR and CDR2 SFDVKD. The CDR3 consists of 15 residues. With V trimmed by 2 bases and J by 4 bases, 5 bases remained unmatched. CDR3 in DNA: TGTGCCACCAGTGATTCTGGACAGGGCCGAGAGACCCAGTACTTC. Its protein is CATSDSGQGRETQYF.

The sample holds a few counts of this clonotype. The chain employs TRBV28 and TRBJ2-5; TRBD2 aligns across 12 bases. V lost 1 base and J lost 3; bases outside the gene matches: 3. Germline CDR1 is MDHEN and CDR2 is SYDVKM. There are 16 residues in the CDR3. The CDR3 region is CASSLSSGGAEETQYF. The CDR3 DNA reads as TGTGCCAGCAGTTTATCTAGCGGGGGGGCCGAAGAGACCCAGTACTTC.

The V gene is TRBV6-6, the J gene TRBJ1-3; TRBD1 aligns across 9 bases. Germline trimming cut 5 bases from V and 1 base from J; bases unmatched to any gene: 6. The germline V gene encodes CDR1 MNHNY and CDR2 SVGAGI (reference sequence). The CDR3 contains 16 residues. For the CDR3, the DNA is TGTGCCAGCAGTATCTGGACAGGGGCTTCTGGAAACACCATATATTTT. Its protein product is CASSIWTGASGNTIYF.

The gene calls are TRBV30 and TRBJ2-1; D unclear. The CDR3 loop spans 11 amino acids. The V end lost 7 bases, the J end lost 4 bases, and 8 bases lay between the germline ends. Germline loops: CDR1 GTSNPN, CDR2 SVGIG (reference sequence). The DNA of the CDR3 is TGTGCCTCTGACCAATACAATGAGCAGTTCTTC. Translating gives CASDQYNEQFF.

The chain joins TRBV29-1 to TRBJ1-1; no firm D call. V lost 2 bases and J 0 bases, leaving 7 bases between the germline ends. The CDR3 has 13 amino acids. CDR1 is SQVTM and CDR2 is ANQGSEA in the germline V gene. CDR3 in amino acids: CSVEKSMNTEAFF. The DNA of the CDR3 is TGCAGCGTTGAAAAGAGCATGAACACTGAAGCTTTCTTT. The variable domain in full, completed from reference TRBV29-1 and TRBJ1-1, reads SAVISQKPSRDICQRGTSLTIQCQVDSQVTMMFWYRQQPGQSLTLIATANQGSEATYESGFVIDKFPISRPNLTFSTLTVSNMSPEDSSIYLCSVEKSMNTEAFFGQGTRLTVV.

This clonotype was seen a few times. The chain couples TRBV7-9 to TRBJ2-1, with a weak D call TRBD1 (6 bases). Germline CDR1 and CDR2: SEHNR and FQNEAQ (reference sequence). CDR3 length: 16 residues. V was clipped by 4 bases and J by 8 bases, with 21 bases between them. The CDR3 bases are TGTGCCAGCAGCTACAGGGCCCGAGCCGCACGGGATGAGCAGTTCTTC. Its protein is CASSYRARAARDEQFF.

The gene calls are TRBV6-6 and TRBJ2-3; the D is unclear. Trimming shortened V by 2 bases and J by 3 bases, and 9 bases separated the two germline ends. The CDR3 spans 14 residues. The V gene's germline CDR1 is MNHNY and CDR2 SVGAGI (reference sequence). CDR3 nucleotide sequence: TGTGCCAGCAGTTACCGGGTACCGACAGATACGCAGTATTTT. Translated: CASSYRVPTDTQYF.

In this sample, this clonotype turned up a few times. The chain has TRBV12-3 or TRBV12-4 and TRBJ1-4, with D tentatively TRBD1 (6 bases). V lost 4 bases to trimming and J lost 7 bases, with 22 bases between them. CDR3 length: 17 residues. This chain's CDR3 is CASSWVFGSGEGEKLFF. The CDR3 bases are TGTGCCAGCAGTTGGGTCTTTGGTTCAGGGGAGGGTGAAAAACTGTTTTTT.

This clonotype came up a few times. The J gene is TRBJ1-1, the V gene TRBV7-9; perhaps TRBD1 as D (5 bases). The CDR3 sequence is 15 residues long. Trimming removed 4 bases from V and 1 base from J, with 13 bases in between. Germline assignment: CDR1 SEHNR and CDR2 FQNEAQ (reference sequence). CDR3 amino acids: CASSSPQTENTEAFF. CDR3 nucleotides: TGTGCCAGCAGCTCCCCTCAGACAGAGAACACTGAAGCTTTCTTT.

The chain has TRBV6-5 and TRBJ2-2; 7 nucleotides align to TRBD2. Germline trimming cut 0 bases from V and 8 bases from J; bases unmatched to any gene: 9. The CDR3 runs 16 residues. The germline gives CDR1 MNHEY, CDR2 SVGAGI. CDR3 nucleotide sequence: TGTGCCAGCAGTTACTCGATCCAGCGGGGTGGTGGGGAGCTGTTTTTT. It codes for CASSYSIQRGGGELFF.

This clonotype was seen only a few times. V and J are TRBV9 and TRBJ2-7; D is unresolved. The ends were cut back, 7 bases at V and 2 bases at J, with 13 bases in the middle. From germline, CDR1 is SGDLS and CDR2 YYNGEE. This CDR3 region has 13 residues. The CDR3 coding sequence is TGTGCCAGCTCAGAAGGCCCCACCTACGAGCAGTACTTC. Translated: CASSEGPTYEQYF.

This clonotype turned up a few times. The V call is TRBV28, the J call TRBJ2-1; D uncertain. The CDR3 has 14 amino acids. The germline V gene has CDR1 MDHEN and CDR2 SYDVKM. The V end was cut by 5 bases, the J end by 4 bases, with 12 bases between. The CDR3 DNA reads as TGTGCCAGCAGTGTCCCCGGGCTATACAATGAGCAGTTCTTC. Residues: CASSVPGLYNEQFF.

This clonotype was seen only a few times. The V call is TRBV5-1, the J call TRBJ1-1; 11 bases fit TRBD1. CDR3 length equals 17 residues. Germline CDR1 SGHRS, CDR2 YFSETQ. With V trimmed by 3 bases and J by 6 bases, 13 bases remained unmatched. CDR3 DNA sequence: TGCGCCAGCAGCTCGGGGTTCGGGACAGGGGGGAATGCTGAAGCTTTCTTT. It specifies CASSSGFGTGGNAEAFF.

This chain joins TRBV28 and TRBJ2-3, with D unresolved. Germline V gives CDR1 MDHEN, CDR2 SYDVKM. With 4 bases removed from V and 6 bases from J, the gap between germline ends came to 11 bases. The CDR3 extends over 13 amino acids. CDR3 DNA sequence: TGTGCCAGCAGTTCGGGTTACGGGGATACGCAGTATTTT. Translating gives CASSSGYGDTQYF.

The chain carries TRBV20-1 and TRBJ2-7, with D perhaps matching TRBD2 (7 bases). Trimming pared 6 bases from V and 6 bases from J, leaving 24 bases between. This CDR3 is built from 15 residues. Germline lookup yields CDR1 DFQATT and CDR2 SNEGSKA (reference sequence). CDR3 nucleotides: TGCAGTGCCCGTGATTCTGCGGGGGCCGCCCTCGAGCAGTACTTC. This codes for CSARDSAGAALEQYF.

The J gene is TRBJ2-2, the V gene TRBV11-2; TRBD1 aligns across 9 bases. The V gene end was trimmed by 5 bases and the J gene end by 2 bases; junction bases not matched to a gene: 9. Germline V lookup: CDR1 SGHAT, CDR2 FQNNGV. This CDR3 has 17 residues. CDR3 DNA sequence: TGTGCCAGCAGCCCTTCTCGGGACAGGGTTAACACCGGGGAGCTGTTTTTT. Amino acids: CASSPSRDRVNTGELFF.

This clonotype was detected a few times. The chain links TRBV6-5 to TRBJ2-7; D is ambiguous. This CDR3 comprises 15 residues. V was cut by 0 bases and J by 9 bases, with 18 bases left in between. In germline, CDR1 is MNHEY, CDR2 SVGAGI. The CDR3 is CASSYSSFPQLGQYF. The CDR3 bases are TGTGCCAGCAGTTACTCGTCGTTCCCCCAATTGGGGCAGTACTTC.

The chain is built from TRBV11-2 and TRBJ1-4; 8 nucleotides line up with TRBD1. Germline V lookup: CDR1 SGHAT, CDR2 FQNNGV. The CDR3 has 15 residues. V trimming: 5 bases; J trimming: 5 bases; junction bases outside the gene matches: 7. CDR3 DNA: TGTGCCAGCAGCCCTAGTGCAGGGGGCAATGAAAAACTGTTTTTT. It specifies CASSPSAGGNEKLFF.